The 31 T cell receptor beta chains listed next were all sequenced from one sample in a study of cytomegalovirus exposure and HLA in healthy donors (dated by TCRdb to about 2017). Libraries were prepared through the immunoSEQ multiplex PCR assay. The multiplex PCR relied on a mix of 60 forward primers for TCR Vbeta segments and 13 reverse primers for TCR Jbeta segments. TCRdb's version of the immuneACCESS table is confined to in-frame rearrangements and falls short of the full clone set. An unresolved V gene accounts for under half of the shortfall where checked; the remainder is of unknown origin. The table for this sample lists 150,000 to 200,000 clones; about four fifths of them were counted only once. The top ten clones comprise around 2% of the sample. Sequenced input: PBMCs. The source of these receptors is a man aged 18 to 35 in good health and CMV-seronegative.

The rearrangement joins TRBV6-5 to TRBJ1-1, with no clear D. CDR1 is MNHEY, CDR2 SVGAGI, per germline. V was clipped by 2 bases and J by 4 bases, with 11 bases between them. This CDR3 has 14 amino acids. The CDR3, as DNA: TGTGCCAGCAGTTACACGGAGTCGGCCACTGAAGCTTTCTTT. Residues: CASSYTESATEAFF.

The chain links TRBV18 to TRBJ2-3, with 10 positions matching TRBD2. Per germline, CDR1 KGHSH and CDR2 LQKENI. The CDR3 length is 16 residues. The V segment lost 3 bases and the J segment 0 bases; nucleotides outside the gene matches: 3. CDR3 coding DNA: TGTGCCAGCTCACCCATAGCGGGGGGTAGCACAGATACGCAGTATTTT. This codes for CASSPIAGGSTDTQYF.

The genes are TRBV27 and TRBJ1-3, with D uncertain. V lost 8 bases and J 5 bases, leaving 13 bases between the germline ends. The length of the CDR3 is 13 residues. Germline CDR1 is MNHEY and CDR2 is SMNVEV (reference sequence). For the CDR3, the DNA is TGTGCCAGCCGCGGCTCGGCTAGAAACACCATATATTTT. Its protein is CASRGSARNTIYF.

The chain joins TRBV10-2 to TRBJ2-1; TRBD1 aligns across 7 bases. Germline loops: CDR1 WSHSY, CDR2 SAAADI. The CDR3 spans 16 residues. V gave up 0 bases and J gave up 5 bases; unmatched junction bases: 7. The CDR3 loop is CASSESIRDRNNEQFF. The CDR3 nucleotides are TGCGCCAGCAGTGAGTCGATCAGGGACAGAAACAATGAGCAGTTCTTC.

The CDR3 DNA reads as TGTGCCAGCAGTTACTCGGACAGGGACGCTGAAGCTTTCTTT. Protein product: CASSYSDRDAEAFF. This chain joins TRBV6-5 and TRBJ1-1; 8 nucleotides agree with TRBD1. The germline CDR1 and CDR2 sequences are MNHEY and SVGAGI. Unmatched junction bases numbered 3, after V lost 0 bases and J lost 6 bases. This CDR3 spans 14 amino acids.

This clone showed up just once. The V and J genes are TRBV19 and TRBJ2-1; TRBD1 matches at 7 bases. Germline CDR1 and CDR2: LNHDA and SQIVND (reference sequence). Trimming at V came to 5 bases and at J to 8 bases, leaving 18 bases not matched to a gene. The CDR3 loop spans 17 amino acids. CDR3 sequence reads: CASSVTGVGDPVDEQFF. In nucleotides, the CDR3 is TGTGCCAGTAGTGTAACAGGGGTAGGAGATCCGGTTGATGAGCAGTTCTTC.

The chain uses TRBV6-5 and TRBJ1-2, with 11 bases fitting TRBD1. Germline CDR1 MNHEY, CDR2 SVGAGI. The CDR3 has 14 amino acids. V dropped 6 bases and J dropped 7; count of bases not matched to a gene: 7. CDR3 DNA: TGTGCCAGCAGCCAACCGGGACAGGGGGTTGGCTACACCTTC. Its protein product is CASSQPGQGVGYTF.

The J gene is TRBJ1-6, the V gene TRBV27; no firm D call. This CDR3 has 15 residues. From germline, CDR1 is MNHEY and CDR2 SMNVEV (reference sequence). V lost 3 bases and J 10 bases, leaving 16 bases between the germline ends. The DNA for the CDR3 is TGTGCCAGCAGTTTGATCCAGAGACGGGGATCACCCCTCCACTTT. Residues: CASSLIQRRGSPLHF.

The rearrangement links TRBV6-5 to TRBJ2-2; 9 bases are a match to TRBD1. With 10 bases clipped from V and 6 bases from J, the junction kept 6 bases outside the gene matches. CDR3 size: 13 residues. The germline gives CDR1 MNHEY, CDR2 SVGAGI. The CDR3 DNA sequence: TGTGCCACCGGGACAGGGTTCTCCGGGGAGCTGTTTTTT. Amino acids: CATGTGFSGELFF.

V and J are TRBV18 and TRBJ1-1; 8 nucleotides match TRBD1. CDR3 length: 15 amino acids. Germline V gene sequence: CDR1 KGHSH, CDR2 LQKENI. The trim removed 3 bases at V and 1 base at J, leaving 4 bases unmatched. CDR3 region: CASSPRQGKNTEAFF. The CDR3 nucleotides are TGTGCCAGCTCACCCAGACAGGGGAAGAACACTGAAGCTTTCTTT. The full variable domain, rest sourced from reference TRBV18 and TRBJ1-1, is NAGVMQNPRHLVRRRGQEARLRCSPMKGHSHVYWYRQLPEEGLKFMVYLQKENIIDESGMPKERFSAEFPKEGPSILRIQQVVRGDSAAYFCASSPRQGKNTEAFFGQGTRLTVV.

The gene calls are TRBV7-2 and TRBJ1-4, with D tentatively TRBD1 (6 bases). Germline lookup yields CDR1 SGHTA and CDR2 FQGNSA. V was shortened by 8 bases and J by 7 bases, with 17 bases between the two germline ends. This CDR3 comprises 14 residues. CDR3 residues: CASATFQGFEKLFF. For the CDR3, the DNA is TGTGCCAGCGCGACTTTCCAGGGGTTTGAAAAACTGTTTTTT.

Remarks on this clone: At the DNA level, this CDR3 is encoded by other sequences in the same sample as well. This chain links TRBV9 with TRBJ1-5, with 10 bases aligning to TRBD1. The CDR3 runs 15 residues. The V and J ends lost 4 bases and 3 bases, in that order; junction bases with no gene match: 4. Germline CDR1 reads SGDLS; CDR2 reads YYNGEE. CDR3 nucleotides: TGTGCCAGCAGCCCCGGGACAGGGGCCAATCAGCCCCAGCATTTT. Its translation: CASSPGTGANQPQHF.

The chain has TRBV5-5 and TRBJ2-1; possibly TRBD2 for D (6 bases). Germline-derived CDR1 and CDR2 are SGHKS and YYEKEE (reference sequence). The CDR3 sequence is 14 residues long. V was cut by 4 bases and J by 10 bases, with 18 bases left in between. Here the CDR3 reads CASSLRSWAGEQFF. CDR3 sequence (DNA): TGTGCCAGCAGCCTTAGATCATGGGCGGGAGAGCAGTTCTTC.

The genes are TRBV4-3 and TRBJ1-1; 7 nucleotides agree with TRBD1. The ends lost 2 bases at V and 11 bases at J; junction bases unmatched: 17. There are 16 residues in the CDR3. Germline CDR1 and CDR2: LGHNA and YSLEER. The CDR3 here is CASSQYYTKGAQDAFF. The CDR3 DNA reads TGCGCCAGCAGCCAATATTACACAAAGGGGGCCCAAGACGCTTTCTTT.

This clone turned up a few times. This chain's CDR3 is CASSYRTSGRLNEQFF. The CDR3 DNA follows: TGTGCCAGCAGCTACCGGACTAGCGGGAGACTAAATGAGCAGTTCTTC. The chain combines TRBV7-8 with TRBJ2-1, with 13 bases lining up with TRBD2. The CDR3 totals 16 residues. V trimming: 4 bases; J trimming: 7 bases; junction bases outside the gene matches: 7. From germline, CDR1 is SGHVS and CDR2 FQNEAQ.

This chain joins TRBV19 and TRBJ1-3; tentatively, D is TRBD1 (5 bases). Trimming removed 5 bases at V and 4 bases at J, with 18 bases between. The V gene's germline CDR1 is LNHDA and CDR2 SQIVND (reference sequence). The CDR3 has 16 residues. CDR3 nucleotide sequence: TGTGCCAGTAGTCGGCCGGGACTGAGAGCCGGAAACACCATATATTTT. Its protein is CASSRPGLRAGNTIYF.

This chain uses TRBV27 with TRBJ1-2; the D gene is possibly TRBD1 (5 bases). The CDR3 extends over 15 amino acids. Germline CDR1 and CDR2: MNHEY and SMNVEV (reference sequence). V lost 2 bases, J lost 5 bases, and 15 bases lay in between. The CDR3 sequence is CASSLVGGESYGYTF. Here the CDR3 DNA reads TGTGCCAGCAGTTTAGTGGGAGGGGAATCGTATGGCTACACCTTC.

This clone turned up a few times. The rearrangement joins TRBV11-3 to TRBJ2-7, with 9 positions matching TRBD1. The CDR3 has 14 amino acids. The germline gives CDR1 SGHNT, CDR2 YENEEA. V lost 3 bases and J lost 5; bases outside the gene matches: 5. The CDR3 DNA sequence: TGTGCCAGCAGCTTGGGACAGGGAGGCCACGAGCAGTACTTC. It encodes CASSLGQGGHEQYF. Together with reference TRBV11-3 and TRBJ2-7, the CDR3 gives the full variable domain: EAGVVQSPRYKIIEKKQPVAFWCNPISGHNTLYWYLQNLGQGPELLIRYENEEAVDDSQLPKDRFSAERLKGVDSTLKIQPAELGDSAVYLCASSLGQGGHEQYFGPGTRLTVT.

The chain is built from TRBV5-6 and TRBJ2-3; a possible D gene is TRBD1 (6 bases). The V gene's germline CDR1 is SGHDT and CDR2 YYEEEE. This CDR3 has 15 residues. With 4 bases removed from V and 3 bases from J, the gap between germline ends came to 15 bases. This chain's CDR3 is CASSRPTGSTDTQYF. The CDR3 coding sequence is TGTGCCAGCAGCCGACCAACAGGGTCGACAGATACGCAGTATTTT. Full variable domain (remainder filled in from reference TRBV5-6 and TRBJ2-3): DAGVTQSPTHLIKTRGQQVTLRCSPKSGHDTVSWYQQALGQGPQFIFQYYEEEERQRGNFPDRFSGHQFPNYSSELNVNALLLGDSALYLCASSRPTGSTDTQYFGPGTRLTVL.

The rearrangement joins TRBV6-5 to TRBJ1-5, with D tentatively TRBD1 (5 bases). Germline V gene data show CDR1 as MNHEY and CDR2 as SVGAGI. V was clipped by 2 bases and J by 2 bases, with 7 bases between them. The CDR3 runs to 14 residues. The CDR3 sequence is CASSYQGGNQPQHF. CDR3 DNA: TGTGCCAGCAGTTACCAGGGCGGCAATCAGCCCCAGCATTTT.

V and J are TRBV14 and TRBJ1-1, with D possibly being TRBD1 (6 bases). Germline CDR1 SGHDN, CDR2 FVKESK. Trimming stripped 1 base from V and 8 bases from J, with 14 bases between. The CDR3 covers 14 residues. The CDR3 sequence: CASSQGGGPGEAFF. DNA for the CDR3: TGTGCCAGCAGCCAAGGGGGGGGGCCCGGCGAAGCTTTCTTT.

The gene calls are TRBV4-3 and TRBJ1-2; D is undetermined. Germline CDR1 LGHNA, CDR2 YSLEER. Trimming took off 0 bases at V and 1 base at J, with 6 bases between the two ends. The CDR3 loop spans 14 amino acids. This chain's CDR3 is CASSQDGDNYGYTF. CDR3 bases: TGCGCCAGCAGCCAAGACGGGGATAACTATGGCTACACCTTC.

This chain links TRBV6-5 with TRBJ2-6; perhaps TRBD1 as D (5 bases). Germline assignment: CDR1 MNHEY and CDR2 SVGAGI. Trimming left V 4 bases short and J 5 bases short, with 12 bases between. There are 15 residues in the CDR3. CDR3: CASSSGQGWANVLTF. The CDR3 region has the DNA TGTGCCAGCAGTTCCGGACAAGGTTGGGCCAACGTCCTGACTTTC.

The chain joins TRBV2 to TRBJ1-4; D perhaps matches TRBD1 (6 bases). Trimming left V 7 bases short and J 3 bases short, with 18 bases between. CDR3 length equals 16 residues. Germline lookup yields CDR1 SNHLY and CDR2 FYNNEI. The CDR3 is CASNPAWGPANEKLFF. The CDR3 DNA sequence: TGTGCCAGCAACCCTGCGTGGGGGCCGGCTAATGAAAAACTGTTTTTT.

This chain connects TRBV7-2 to TRBJ2-1; D is perhaps TRBD1 (6 bases). This CDR3 spans 15 amino acids. V dropped 5 bases and J dropped 2 bases, with 13 bases sitting between them. Germline V CDR1 and CDR2: SGHTA, FQGNSA. The CDR3 nucleotides read TGTGCCAGCAGCCGGGATGCAGGGGCCTACAATGAGCAGTTCTTC. This gives the protein CASSRDAGAYNEQFF.

This chain uses TRBV15 with TRBJ2-5; 10 bases are shared with TRBD2. This CDR3 has 15 amino acids. In germline, CDR1 is LNHNV, CDR2 YYDKDF (reference sequence). V gave up 1 base and J gave up 4 bases; unmatched junction bases: 3. The CDR3 loop is CATSRVPSGGETQYF. The CDR3 coding sequence is TGTGCCACCAGCAGAGTTCCTAGCGGGGGAGAGACCCAGTACTTC. The full variable domain, its missing parts supplied by reference TRBV15 and TRBJ2-5, is DAMVIQNPRYQVTQFGKPVTLSCSQTLNHNVMYWYQQKSSQAPKLLFHYYDKDFNNEADTPDNFQSRRPNTSFCFLDIRSPGLGDTAMYLCATSRVPSGGETQYFGPGTRLLVL.

The chain is built from TRBV5-4 and TRBJ1-3; 9 nucleotides line up with TRBD1. The length of the CDR3 is 15 residues. After removal of 2 bases from V and 6 bases from J, the junction contained 6 bases not matched to a gene. Per germline, CDR1 SGHNT and CDR2 YYREEE (reference sequence). CDR3 loop: CASSFGQGRVNTIYF. CDR3 in DNA: TGTGCCAGCAGCTTTGGACAGGGGCGAGTAAACACCATATATTTT.

This clone was seen a single time. The gene calls are TRBV5-1 and TRBJ2-5; no clear D. Germline V lookup: CDR1 SGHRS, CDR2 YFSETQ. CDR3 length equals 13 residues. V was trimmed by 0 bases and J by 5 bases, leaving 8 bases between them. The CDR3 spells CASSLGEFETQYF. CDR3 coding DNA: TGCGCCAGCAGCTTGGGAGAATTTGAGACCCAGTACTTC.

The chain links TRBV27 to TRBJ2-2; D not resolved. The germline CDR1 and CDR2 sequences are MNHEY and SMNVEV (reference sequence). This CDR3 has 13 residues. The ends were cut back, 5 bases at V and 5 bases at J, with 9 bases in the middle. The DNA of the CDR3 is TGTGCCAGCAGTCTAACTTGGACCGGGGAGCTGTTTTTT. Protein product: CASSLTWTGELFF.

The gene calls are TRBV5-4 and TRBJ2-7; TRBD1 matches 7 bases. This CDR3 contains 13 residues. CDR1 and CDR2 (germline): SGHNT, YYREEE (reference sequence). V lost 2 bases, J lost 5 bases, and 4 bases stayed unmatched. In nucleotides, the CDR3 is TGTGCCAGCAGCTTAGCAGGGGGACACGAGCAGTACTTC. This encodes CASSLAGGHEQYF.

V is TRBV2 and J is TRBJ2-2; 7 nucleotides line up with TRBD2. V dropped 9 bases and J dropped 5; count of bases not matched to a gene: 9. The CDR3 length is 14 residues. Germline V gene lookup returns CDR1 SNHLY and CDR2 FYNNEI. The CDR3 DNA reads TGTGCCAGTTCGTCCCCGGGACTAACCGGGGAGCTGTTTTTT. This encodes CASSSPGLTGELFF. The full variable domain, rest sourced from reference TRBV2 and TRBJ2-2, is EPEVTQTPSHQVTQMGQEVILRCVPISNHLYFYWYRQILGQKVEFLVSFYNNEISEKSEIFDDQFSVERPDGSNFTLKIRSTKLEDSAMYFCASSSPGLTGELFFGEGSRLTVL.